The 11 T cell receptor beta chains below come from one sample, sequenced in a study of control samples from healthy donors and cancer patients. The assay was immunoSEQ multiplex PCR, and TCRdb's table has in-frame clones only and misses some. This table has 120,000 or so clones, about 92% appearing once. The sequenced sample consisted of PBMCs. These receptors all stem from a man at least 80 years old with head and neck cancer.

The V gene is TRBV9, the J gene TRBJ2-7, with D tentatively TRBD1 (6 bases). The V gene lost 0 bases and the J gene lost 2 bases, with 15 bases spanning the gap. Germline CDR1 reads SGDLS; CDR2 reads YYNGEE. The CDR3 spans 16 residues. The CDR3: CASSVAGQGHAYEQYF. The DNA of the CDR3 is TGTGCCAGCAGCGTAGCTGGTCAGGGGCATGCCTACGAGCAGTACTTC.

This clone appeared a single time. This chain connects TRBV6-5 to TRBJ1-1; no reliable D call. Trimming removed 6 bases from V and 1 base from J, with 3 bases in between. CDR3 length: 11 amino acids. Germline values: CDR1 MNHEY, CDR2 SVGAGI. Written as DNA, the CDR3 is TGTGCCAGCAGGACGAACACTGAAGCTTTCTTT. Its protein is CASRTNTEAFF.

This chain joins TRBV30 and TRBJ2-4; 7 positions match TRBD2. Trimming took 2 bases from V and 0 from J; bases not matched to a gene: 4. Germline lookup yields CDR1 GTSNPN and CDR2 SVGIG (reference sequence). The CDR3 is 15 residues long. In DNA form, the CDR3 reads TGTGCCTGGAGTCCACGGGGGGAAGCCAAAAACATTCAGTACTTC. It specifies CAWSPRGEAKNIQYF.

This clone was found once. The chain links TRBV5-1 to TRBJ2-2, with TRBD1 matching over 8 bases. Germline-derived CDR1 and CDR2 are SGHRS and YFSETQ. The CDR3 extends over 16 amino acids. Trimming removed 2 bases from V and 1 base from J; junction bases left unmatched: 4. In DNA, the CDR3 is TGCGCCAGCAGCTTAAAAGGACAGGGGAACACCGGGGAGCTGTTTTTT. Its protein product is CASSLKGQGNTGELFF.

The CDR3 nucleotides read TGTGCCAGCAGCCAGGGGCCCCTGGGCACTGAAGCTTTCTTT. Residues: CASSQGPLGTEAFF. The V and J genes are TRBV14 and TRBJ1-1, with TRBD1 as a possible D gene (5 bases). Looked up from germline, CDR1 is SGHDN and CDR2 is FVKESK. The V end was cut by 3 bases, the J end by 4 bases, with 12 bases between. CDR3 size: 14 residues.

The chain uses TRBV5-1 and TRBJ1-5, with 9 bases fitting TRBD1. The CDR3 extends over 16 amino acids. Germline V gene lookup returns CDR1 SGHRS and CDR2 YFSETQ. V was pared by 5 bases and J by 1 base, with 7 bases of the junction left unmatched. The CDR3 DNA sequence: TGCGCCAGCAGTCTCGCCGGGACAGGGAGCAATCAGCCCCAGCATTTT. Translating gives CASSLAGTGSNQPQHF.

The table lists this clone with a count of one. This chain uses TRBV25-1 with TRBJ1-3, with D tentatively TRBD1 (5 bases). This CDR3 comprises 16 residues. With 3 bases removed from V and 2 bases from J, the gap between germline ends came to 14 bases. CDR1 is MGHDK, CDR2 SYGVNS, per germline. The chain's CDR3 is CASSDTMGQAGNTIYF. Written as DNA, the CDR3 is TGTGCCAGCAGTGACACCATGGGGCAAGCTGGAAACACCATATATTTT. The entire variable domain, with the rest obtained from reference TRBV25-1 and TRBJ1-3, is as follows: EADIYQTPRYLVIGTGKKITLECSQTMGHDKMYWYQQDPGMELHLIHYSYGVNSTEKGDLSSESTVSRIRTEHFPLTLESARPSHTSQYLCASSDTMGQAGNTIYFGEGSWLTVV.

The genes are TRBV14 and TRBJ1-2; 7 bases are shared with TRBD1. V dropped 3 bases and J dropped 2; count of bases not matched to a gene: 9. Germline CDR1 SGHDN, CDR2 FVKESK. CDR3 length: 16 residues. CDR3 nucleotides: TGTGCCAGCAGCCACAAAACAGGCAGGGGGAACTATGGCTACACCTTC. Translating it yields CASSHKTGRGNYGYTF. The full variable domain, in which reference TRBV14 and TRBJ1-2 provide the parts outside the CDR3, is EAGVTQFPSHSVIEKGQTVTLRCDPISGHDNLYWYRRVMGKEIKFLLHFVKESKQDESGMPNNRFLAERTGGTYSTLKVQPAELEDSGVYFCASSHKTGRGNYGYTFGSGTRLTVV.

V usage is TRBV7-9 and J usage is TRBJ1-2; D might be TRBD1 (6 bases). V was clipped by 5 bases and J by 1 base, with 23 bases between them. The germline V gene has CDR1 SEHNR and CDR2 FQNEAQ (reference sequence). This CDR3 spans 18 amino acids. The CDR3 DNA reads TGTGCCAGCAGCCTACAGCGGGGGGGCGCCTCCGGTAACTATGGCTACACCTTC. Protein sequence: CASSLQRGGASGNYGYTF.

This clone was observed once. The CDR3 sequence: CASSAGATGTEAFF. In DNA, the CDR3 is TGTGCCAGCTCCGCCGGGGCTACGGGGACTGAAGCTTTCTTT. The chain joins TRBV18 to TRBJ1-1, with a weak D call TRBD1 (5 bases). CDR1 is KGHSH and CDR2 is LQKENI in the germline V gene. The V end lost 6 bases, the J end lost 5 bases, and 16 bases lay between the germline ends. CDR3 length: 14 residues.

The rearrangement uses TRBV5-6 and TRBJ1-4, with a weak D call TRBD1 (5 bases). Per germline, CDR1 SGHDT and CDR2 YYEEEE. The CDR3 is 14 residues long. Trimming pared 2 bases from V and 7 bases from J, leaving 12 bases between. The CDR3 nucleotides read TGTGCCAGCAGCTTTGGGCAGGGAGGTGAAAAACTGTTTTTT. Encoded protein: CASSFGQGGEKLFF.